This entry is about one T cell receptor (beta chain). The sample comes from a study of blood T cell repertoires in COVID-19. Whole-study context: The study drew acute and convalescent COVID-19 samples from the United States, Italy and Spain.

V was clipped by 0 bases and J by 1 base, with 13 bases between them. CDR1 is SGHKS and CDR2 is YYEKEE in the germline V gene (reference sequence). The CDR3 totals 16 residues. Generated by immunoSEQ multiplex PCR, the TCRdb table keeps only in-frame clones and is missing some. There are over 200,000 clones in the sample; around 84% occur only once, and 15% to 17% lies in the top ten. The rearrangement links TRBV5-5 to TRBJ2-5; a weak D match, TRBD1 (5 bases). This sequence was found in a man between 18 and 29 years old who had recovered from COVID-19. Sequencing was performed on PBMCs or T cells enriched from blood (not recorded which). CDR3: CASSLEGQIRQETQYF. Written as DNA, the CDR3 is TGTGCCAGCAGCTTGGAGGGGCAGATCCGCCAAGAGACCCAGTACTTC.